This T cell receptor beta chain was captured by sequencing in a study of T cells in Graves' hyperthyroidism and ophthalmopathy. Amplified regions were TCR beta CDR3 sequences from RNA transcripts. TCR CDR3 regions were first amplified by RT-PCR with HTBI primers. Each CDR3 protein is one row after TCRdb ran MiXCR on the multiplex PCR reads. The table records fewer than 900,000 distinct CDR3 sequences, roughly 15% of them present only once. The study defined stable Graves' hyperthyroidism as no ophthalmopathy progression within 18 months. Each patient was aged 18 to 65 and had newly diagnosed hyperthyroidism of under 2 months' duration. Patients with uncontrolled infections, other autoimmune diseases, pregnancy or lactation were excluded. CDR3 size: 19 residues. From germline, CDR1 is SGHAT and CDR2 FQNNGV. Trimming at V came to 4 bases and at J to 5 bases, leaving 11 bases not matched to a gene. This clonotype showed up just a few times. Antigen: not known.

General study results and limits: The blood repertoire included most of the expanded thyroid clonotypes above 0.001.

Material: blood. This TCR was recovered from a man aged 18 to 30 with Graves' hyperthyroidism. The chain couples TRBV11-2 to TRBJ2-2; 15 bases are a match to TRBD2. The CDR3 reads CASSSGTSGRILGTGELFF. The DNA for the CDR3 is TGTGCCAGCAGCTCCGGGACTAGCGGGAGGATTTTGGGAACCGGGGAGCTGTTTTTT.